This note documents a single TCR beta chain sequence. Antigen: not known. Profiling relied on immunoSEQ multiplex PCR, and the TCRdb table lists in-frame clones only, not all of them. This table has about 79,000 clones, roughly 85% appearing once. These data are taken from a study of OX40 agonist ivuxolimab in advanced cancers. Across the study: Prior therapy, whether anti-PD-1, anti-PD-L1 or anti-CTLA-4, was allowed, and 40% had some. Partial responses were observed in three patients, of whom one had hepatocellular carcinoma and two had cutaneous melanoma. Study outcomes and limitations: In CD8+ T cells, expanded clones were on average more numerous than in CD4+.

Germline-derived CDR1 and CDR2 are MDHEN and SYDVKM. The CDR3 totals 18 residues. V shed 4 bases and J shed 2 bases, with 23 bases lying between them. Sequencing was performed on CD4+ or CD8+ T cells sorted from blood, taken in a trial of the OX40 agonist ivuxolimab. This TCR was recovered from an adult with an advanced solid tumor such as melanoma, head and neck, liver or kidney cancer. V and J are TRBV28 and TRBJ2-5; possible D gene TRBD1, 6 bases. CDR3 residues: CASSSTGNPGWIQETQYF. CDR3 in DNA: TGTGCCAGCAGTTCCACAGGGAATCCGGGTTGGATTCAAGAGACCCAGTACTTC.